This is a list of T cell receptor beta chains from one sample in a study of blood T cells in healthy people across ages. A single record per CDR3 protein comes from TCRdb applying MiXCR to the 5' RACE reads. Of hundreds of thousands of distinct CDR3 sequences in the sample, under 80% were seen once. Sequenced: blood. These receptors were obtained from a man in his thirties or forties in good health. The CDR3 runs from the conserved cysteine through the conserved F or W. D genes are given only for firm matches. Clone size is given for some rows only: seen once, a few or many times, or a class if the clone is expanded.

clone_size: -; j_call: TRBJ2-1; v_call: TRBV28; d_call: -; cdr3_aa: CASSAPRGGDNEQFF; cdr3_nt: TGTGCCAGCAGTGCCCCTAGGGGGGGTGACAATGAGCAGTTCTTC
clone_size: -; j_call: TRBJ2-7; v_call: TRBV12-3/TRBV12-4; d_call: -; cdr3_aa: CASSLPGSGEQYF; cdr3_nt: TGTGCCAGCAGTTTACCGGGTTCGGGCGAGCAGTACTTC
clone_size: -; j_call: TRBJ1-1; v_call: TRBV5-1; d_call: -; cdr3_aa: CASTQSPGTEAFF; cdr3_nt: TGCGCCAGCACCCAATCTCCTGGGACTGAAGCTTTCTTT
clone_size: -; j_call: TRBJ2-5; v_call: TRBV29-1; d_call: -; cdr3_aa: CSVEAGYETQYF; cdr3_nt: TGCAGCGTTGAAGCTGGGTACGAGACCCAGTACTTC
clone_size: -; j_call: TRBJ2-3; v_call: TRBV6-5; d_call: TRBD1; cdr3_aa: CASSLTGTGEDAQYF; cdr3_nt: TGTGCCAGCAGTTTAACCGGGACAGGGGAAGATGCGCAGTATTTT
clone_size: -; j_call: TRBJ2-7; v_call: TRBV4-2; d_call: -; cdr3_aa: CASSQEVQGSSYNEQYF; cdr3_nt: TGTGCCAGCAGCCAAGAAGTGCAGGGAAGCTCCTACAATGAGCAGTACTTC
clone_size: -; j_call: TRBJ2-1; v_call: TRBV20-1; d_call: TRBD1; cdr3_aa: CSASGTVYNEQFF; cdr3_nt: TGCAGTGCTTCCGGGACAGTCTACAATGAGCAGTTCTTC
clone_size: -; j_call: TRBJ1-4; v_call: TRBV29-1; d_call: -; cdr3_aa: CSVESDGEKLFF; cdr3_nt: TGCAGCGTGGAGTCTGATGGGGAAAAACTGTTTTTT
clone_size: few; j_call: TRBJ2-1; v_call: TRBV29-1; d_call: TRBD1; cdr3_aa: CSVEKTGIYNEQFF; cdr3_nt: TGCAGCGTTGAAAAGACAGGGATCTACAATGAGCAGTTCTTC
clone_size: -; j_call: TRBJ2-1; v_call: TRBV5-1; d_call: -; cdr3_aa: CASSFSSAQQFF; cdr3_nt: TGCGCCAGCAGCTTCTCTAGTGCCCAGCAGTTCTTC
clone_size: -; j_call: TRBJ2-5; v_call: TRBV5-1; d_call: TRBD1; cdr3_aa: CATSRQGEPQETQYF; cdr3_nt: TGCGCCACCTCGAGGCAGGGGGAGCCCCAAGAGACCCAGTACTTC